This entry concerns a single T cell receptor (beta chain). CDR1 and CDR2 from the germline V gene are MGHRA and YSYEKL. The CDR3 is 15 residues long. The data are from a study of T cells expressing NK-cell markers. Study-wide context: The eight sequenced donors comprised seven who were HCMV-seropositive and one who was seronegative.

TCRdb reprocessed the 5' RACE reads, keeping one entry per CDR3 protein, no DNA. This sample carries 300,000 to 500,000 distinct CDR3 sequences, with around 10% going to the ten biggest clones. The sequence was obtained from a woman in her forties or fifties in good health. The rearrangement links TRBV4-1 to TRBJ2-1; TCRdb reports TRBD1, a call that lacks DNA to check it against. Sequencing was carried out using blood T cells: a sorted CD56 or NKG2C T cell subset, CD4+ or CD8+ T cells, or bulk PBMC T cells (not recorded which). The CDR3: CASSRVAGDGNEQFF.